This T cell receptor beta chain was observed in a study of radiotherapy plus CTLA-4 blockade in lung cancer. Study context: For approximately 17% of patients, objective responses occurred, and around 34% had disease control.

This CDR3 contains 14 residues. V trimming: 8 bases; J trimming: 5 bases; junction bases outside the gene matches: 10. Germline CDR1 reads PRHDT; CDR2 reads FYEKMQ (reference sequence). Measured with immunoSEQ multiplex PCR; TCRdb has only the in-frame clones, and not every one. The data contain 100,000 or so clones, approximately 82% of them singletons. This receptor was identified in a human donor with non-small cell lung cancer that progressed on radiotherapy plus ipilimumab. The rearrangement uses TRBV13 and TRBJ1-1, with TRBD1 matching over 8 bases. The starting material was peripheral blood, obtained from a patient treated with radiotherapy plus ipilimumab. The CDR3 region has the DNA TGTGCCAGCGAGAACACAGGGGGATGGACTGAAGCTTTCTTT. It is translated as CASENTGGWTEAFF.